This T cell receptor beta chain was recorded in a study of blood T cell repertoires in COVID-19. Study-level background: Acute and convalescent COVID-19 samples came from the United States, Italy and Spain. From T cells, B-cell-depleted T cells, or PBMCs came the material, which was cDNA or gDNA.

In the original analysis: Amplified reference gene primers provided the basis for estimating nucleated cell counts. Generated by immunoSEQ multiplex PCR, the TCRdb table keeps only in-frame clones and is missing some. D and trimming were read from the DNA, whereas the V and J calls and clone size are those reported in that table. The sample includes approximately 110,000 clones, over 70% of them seen just once. The CDR3 covers 14 residues. This receptor was identified in a man aged 50 to 60 with acute or convalescent COVID-19. V gene TRBV21-1 combines with J gene TRBJ1-6. TRBV21-1 is shown as a pseudogene. Sequencing was performed on peripheral blood. DNA for the CDR3: TGTGCCAGCAGCAATGATCGGGTCTTCTCACCCCTCCACTTT. This encodes CASSNDRVFSPLHF.